Presented here are 13 T cell receptor beta chains from one specimen sequenced in a study of cytomegalovirus exposure and HLA in healthy donors. In the PCR, 60 Vbeta and 13 Jbeta primers were used. The table came from immunoSEQ multiplex PCR; TCRdb's copy has only in-frame clones and leaves some out. The table lists about 140,000 clones, about three quarters of them singletons. The specimen was PBMCs. The receptors shown here come from a man between 45 and 60 years old in good health and CMV-seropositive.

This sequence joins TRBV11-2 and TRBJ1-1; D is undetermined. The CDR3 is 14 residues long. Germline V gives CDR1 SGHAT, CDR2 FQNNGV. Trimming took 5 bases from V and 2 from J, leaving 12 bases between them. The CDR3 DNA sequence: TGTGCCAGCAGCACCGCAGCGGGAAACACTGAAGCTTTCTTT. It translates to CASSTAAGNTEAFF.

The chain joins TRBV7-2 to TRBJ1-4; D is ambiguous. The CDR3 loop spans 15 amino acids. V was trimmed by 5 bases and J by 0 bases, leaving 10 bases between them. CDR1 is SGHTA, CDR2 FQGNSA, per germline. As DNA, the CDR3 is TGTGCCAGCAGCCCCCGACATACAACTAATGAAAAACTGTTTTTT. It is translated as CASSPRHTTNEKLFF.

The sample holds a few counts of this clone. This chain joins TRBV14 and TRBJ1-3; D gene uncertain. Germline V gene sequence: CDR1 SGHDN, CDR2 FVKESK. V was clipped by 3 bases and J by 6 bases, with 9 bases between them. The CDR3 loop spans 13 amino acids. CDR3 region: CASSQVTPNTIYF. The CDR3 DNA reads TGTGCCAGCAGCCAGGTGACACCAAACACCATATATTTT.

This chain links TRBV5-1 with TRBJ1-2, with D maybe TRBD1 (6 bases). From germline, CDR1 is SGHRS and CDR2 YFSETQ. There are 15 residues in the CDR3. V dropped 4 bases and J dropped 5 bases, with 18 bases sitting between them. DNA for the CDR3: TGCGCCAGCAGCACGACAGGTTCCAACGTTTATGGCTACACCTTC. Its protein product is CASSTTGSNVYGYTF.

CDR3 sequence: CASSSPWQGYEQYF. The CDR3, as DNA: TGTGCCAGCAGCTCCCCCTGGCAGGGCTACGAGCAGTACTTC. The gene calls are TRBV11-2 and TRBJ2-7; maybe TRBD1 (5 bases). With 4 bases removed from V and 3 bases from J, the gap between germline ends came to 13 bases. The CDR3 consists of 14 residues. Germline V gene lookup returns CDR1 SGHAT and CDR2 FQNNGV.

J is TRBJ2-1 and V is TRBV11-2, with 13 bases matching TRBD2. Trimming cost V 5 bases and J 8 bases; bases outside gene matches: 6. The CDR3 covers 15 residues. The germline V gene has CDR1 SGHAT and CDR2 FQNNGV. The CDR3 loop is CASSELAGGSHEQFF. The CDR3 coding sequence is TGTGCCAGCAGCGAACTAGCGGGAGGGTCCCATGAGCAGTTCTTC.

This chain uses TRBV7-6 with TRBJ2-1, with 10 positions matching TRBD2. In germline, CDR1 is SGHVS, CDR2 FNYEAQ. The CDR3 loop spans 17 amino acids. Trimming removed 1 base from V and 6 bases from J; junction bases left unmatched: 9. CDR3 in amino acids: CASSLGTSGISGNEQFF. The DNA of the CDR3 is TGTGCCAGCAGCTTAGGAACTAGCGGGATTTCGGGCAATGAGCAGTTCTTC.

The chain has TRBV5-8 and TRBJ2-1, with 11 bases matching TRBD1. After removal of 4 bases from V and 6 bases from J, the junction contained 9 bases not matched to a gene. This CDR3 is 16 amino acids long. Germline values: CDR1 SGHTS, CDR2 YDEGEE. The CDR3 region has the DNA TGTGCCAGCAGCCCGGGGCCCGGGACAGGGGGCAATGAGCAGTTCTTC. Translated: CASSPGPGTGGNEQFF.

This clone was recorded only once. This chain links TRBV27 with TRBJ1-5; 8 nucleotides match TRBD1. After removal of 5 bases from V and 0 bases from J, the junction contained 9 bases not matched to a gene. This CDR3 spans 17 amino acids. Germline V gives CDR1 MNHEY, CDR2 SMNVEV (reference sequence). The CDR3 here is CASSPRSGGDSNQPQHF. As DNA, the CDR3 is TGTGCCAGCAGTCCCCGCTCAGGGGGCGATAGCAATCAGCCCCAGCATTTT.

This clone was counted a single time. This chain connects TRBV27 to TRBJ1-1; 8 bases are shared with TRBD1. The trim removed 7 bases at V and 1 base at J, leaving 5 bases unmatched. Per the germline V gene, CDR1 is MNHEY and CDR2 is SMNVEV (reference sequence). The length of the CDR3 is 14 residues. In nucleotides, the CDR3 is TGTGCCAGCAACCGTGGACAGGGGAACACTGAAGCTTTCTTT. Encoded protein: CASNRGQGNTEAFF.

This clone was seen just once. Other DNA sequences in the same sample also yield this CDR3. The J gene is TRBJ1-5, the V gene TRBV4-1; 10 nucleotides agree with TRBD1. The CDR3 has 15 residues. From germline, CDR1 is MGHRA and CDR2 YSYEKL. V gave up 1 base and J gave up 5 bases; unmatched junction bases: 2. This CDR3 is CASSQGGTGDQPQHF. In DNA, the CDR3 is TGCGCCAGCAGCCAAGGGGGGACAGGGGATCAGCCCCAGCATTTT.

The CDR3 DNA reads TGTGCCAGCAGCGACCGGACAGAAGGGAACATTCAGTACTTC. Its translation is CASSDRTEGNIQYF. V gene TRBV7-2 combines with J gene TRBJ2-4, with D tentatively TRBD1 (6 bases). Trimming took off 5 bases at V and 7 bases at J, with 15 bases between the two ends. Per the germline V gene, CDR1 is SGHTA and CDR2 is FQGNSA. The CDR3 is 14 residues long.

The CDR3 loop reads CASSMVAGRGEAFF. CDR3 nucleotide sequence: TGTGCCAGTAGTATGGTAGCAGGGCGGGGTGAAGCTTTCTTT. V usage is TRBV19 and J usage is TRBJ1-1; possible D gene TRBD1, 5 bases. The CDR3 runs 14 residues. Germline V gene data show CDR1 as LNHDA and CDR2 as SQIVND (reference sequence). V lost 3 bases to trimming and J lost 7 bases, with 15 bases between them.